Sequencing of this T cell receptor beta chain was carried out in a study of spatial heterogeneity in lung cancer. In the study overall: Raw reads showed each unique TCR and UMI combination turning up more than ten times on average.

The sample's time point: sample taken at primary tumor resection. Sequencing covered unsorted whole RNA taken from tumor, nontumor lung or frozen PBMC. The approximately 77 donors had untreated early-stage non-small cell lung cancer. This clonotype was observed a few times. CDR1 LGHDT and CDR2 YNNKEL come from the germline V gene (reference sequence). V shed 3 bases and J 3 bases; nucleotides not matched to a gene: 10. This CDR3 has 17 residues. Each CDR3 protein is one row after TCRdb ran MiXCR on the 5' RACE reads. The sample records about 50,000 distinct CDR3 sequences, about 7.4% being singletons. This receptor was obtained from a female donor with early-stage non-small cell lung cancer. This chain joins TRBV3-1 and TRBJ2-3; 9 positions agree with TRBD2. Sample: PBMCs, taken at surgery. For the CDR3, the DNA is TGTGCCAGCAGCCATGGGAGCCTAGCGGGGTGGACAGATACGCAGTATTTT. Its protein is CASSHGSLAGWTDTQYF.